The present T cell receptor (beta chain) was sequenced within a study of blood T cell repertoires in COVID-19. Whole-study context: The United States, Italy and Spain provided the acute and convalescent COVID-19 samples. T cells, B-cell-depleted T cells, or PBMCs provided the cDNA or gDNA that served as material.

Per the original methods: Using reference gene primer amplification, nucleated cell counts were estimated. Data came from immunoSEQ multiplex PCR; TCRdb stores just in-frame clones and leaves some out. For V, J and clone size, that table is used; D and trimming come from the DNA. The sample lists about 210,000 clones, about 86% seen once, with around 8.7% in the top ten. The CDR3 runs 15 residues. The germline V gene encodes CDR1 LGHDT and CDR2 YNNKEL (reference sequence). Trimming took off 1 base at V and 4 bases at J, with 13 bases between the two ends. The sequence was collected from a woman in her 50s with acute or convalescent COVID-19. The chain employs TRBV3-1 (or the pseudogene TRBV3-2) and TRBJ1-1; the D is unclear. The sample comprised peripheral blood. CDR3 sequence: CASSQGGVRATEAFF. The CDR3 coding sequence is TGTGCCAGCAGCCAAGGGGGTGTGAGGGCCACTGAAGCTTTCTTT.